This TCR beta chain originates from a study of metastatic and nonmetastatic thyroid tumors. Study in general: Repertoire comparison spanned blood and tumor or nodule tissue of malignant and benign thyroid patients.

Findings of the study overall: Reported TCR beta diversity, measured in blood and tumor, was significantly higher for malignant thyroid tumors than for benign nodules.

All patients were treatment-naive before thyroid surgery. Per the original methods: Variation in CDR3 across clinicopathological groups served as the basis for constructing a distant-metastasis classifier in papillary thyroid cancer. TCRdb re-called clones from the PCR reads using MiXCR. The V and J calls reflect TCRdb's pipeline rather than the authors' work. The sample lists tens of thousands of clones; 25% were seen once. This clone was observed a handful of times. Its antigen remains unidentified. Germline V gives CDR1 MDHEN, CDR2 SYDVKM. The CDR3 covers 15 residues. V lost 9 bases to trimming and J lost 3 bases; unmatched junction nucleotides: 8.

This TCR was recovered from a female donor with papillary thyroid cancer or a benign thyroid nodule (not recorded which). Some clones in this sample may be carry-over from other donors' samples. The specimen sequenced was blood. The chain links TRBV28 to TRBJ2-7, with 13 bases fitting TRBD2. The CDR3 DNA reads TGTGCCAGTAGTCAGGGGACTAGCGGGAACTACGAGCAGTACTTC. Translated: CASSQGTSGNYEQYF. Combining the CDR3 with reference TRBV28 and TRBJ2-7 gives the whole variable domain DVKVTQSSRYLVKRTGEKVFLECVQDMDHENMFWYRQDPGLGLRLIYFSYDVKMKEKGDIPEGYSVSREKKERFSLILESASTNQTSMYLCASSQGTSGNYEQYFGPGTRLTVT.